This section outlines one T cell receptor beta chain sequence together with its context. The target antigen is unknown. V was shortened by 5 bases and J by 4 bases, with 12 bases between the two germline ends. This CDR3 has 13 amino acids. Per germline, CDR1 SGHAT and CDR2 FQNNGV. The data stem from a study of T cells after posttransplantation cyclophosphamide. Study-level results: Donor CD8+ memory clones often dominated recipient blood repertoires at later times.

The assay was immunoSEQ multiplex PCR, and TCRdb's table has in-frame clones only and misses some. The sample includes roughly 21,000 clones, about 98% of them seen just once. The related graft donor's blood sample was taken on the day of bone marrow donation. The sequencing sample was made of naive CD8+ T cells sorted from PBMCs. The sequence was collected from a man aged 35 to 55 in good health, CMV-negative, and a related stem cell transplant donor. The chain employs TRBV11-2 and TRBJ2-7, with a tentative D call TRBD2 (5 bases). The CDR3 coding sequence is TGTGCCAGCAGCCCCGGGGTGAGGTACGAGCAGTACTTC. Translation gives CASSPGVRYEQYF.